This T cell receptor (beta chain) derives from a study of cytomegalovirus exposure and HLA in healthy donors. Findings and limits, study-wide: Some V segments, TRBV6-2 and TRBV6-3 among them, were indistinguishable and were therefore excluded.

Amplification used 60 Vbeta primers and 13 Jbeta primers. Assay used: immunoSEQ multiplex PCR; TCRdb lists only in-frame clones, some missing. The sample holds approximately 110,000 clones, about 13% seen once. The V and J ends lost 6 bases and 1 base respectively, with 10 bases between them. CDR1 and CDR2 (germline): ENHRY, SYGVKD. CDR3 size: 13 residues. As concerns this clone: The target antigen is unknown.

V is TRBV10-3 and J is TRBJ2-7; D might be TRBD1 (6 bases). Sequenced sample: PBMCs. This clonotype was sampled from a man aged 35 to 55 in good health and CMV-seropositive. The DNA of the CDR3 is TGTGCCATCAGCGGTGGACAGTCCTACGAGCAGTACTTC. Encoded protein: CAISGGQSYEQYF.